A selection of T cell receptor beta chains follows, all from one sample in a study of T cell changes during pregnancy in multiple sclerosis. Only in-frame clones appear in the TCRdb table, and some are missing; sequencing was by immunoSEQ multiplex PCR. The table has some 70,000 clones, 90% seen once. This sample comprised peripheral blood, obtained after pregnancy. These receptors all stem from a female donor in good health, enrolled as a control in a pregnancy study. CDR3s include the opening cysteine and the closing phenylalanine or tryptophan. A D gene is named only where the DNA matches it firmly. Not all rows give a size; the values are once, few, many and, for expanded clones, a class.

d_gene	j_gene	v_gene	abundance	CDR3aa	CDR3nt
TRBD2	TRBJ2-7	TRBV10-1	-	CASSESSGGPYEQYF	TGCGCCAGCAGTGAGTCAAGCGGGGGGCCCTACGAGCAGTACTTC
-	TRBJ2-3	TRBV6-5	-	CASSYGGYTDTQYF	TGTGCCAGCAGTTACGGCGGATACACAGATACGCAGTATTTT
-	TRBJ2-7	TRBV18	-	CASSPLHPSSYEQYF	TGTGCCAGCTCACCACTCCACCCTAGCTCCTACGAGCAGTACTTC
-	TRBJ1-1	TRBV7-9	-	CASRPPTGSVTEAFF	TGTGCCAGCAGACCTCCTACAGGGTCAGTCACTGAAGCTTTCTTT
-	TRBJ1-2	TRBV6-1	-	CASSAYTVYGYTF	TGTGCCAGCAGTGCGTACACAGTATATGGCTACACCTTC
TRBD1	TRBJ1-3	TRBV10-3	once	CAVTGTGLGNTIYF	TGTGCCGTAACTGGGACAGGCCTCGGAAACACCATATATTTT
-	TRBJ2-7	TRBV6-1	-	CASTGIHEQYF	TGTGCCAGCACAGGGATACACGAGCAGTACTTC
TRBD1	TRBJ2-3	TRBV5-1	-	CASSGGTGRGTDTQYF	TGCGCCAGCAGCGGGGGGACAGGGCGCGGCACAGATACGCAGTATTTT
TRBD2	TRBJ2-2	TRBV7-2	-	CASSLALGRSGELFF	TGTGCCAGCAGCTTAGCGCTCGGGAGGTCCGGGGAGCTGTTTTTT
-	TRBJ2-3	TRBV28	-	CASSLGRGPSTDTQYF	TGTGCCAGCAGTTTAGGGCGGGGCCCTTCCACAGATACGCAGTATTTT
-	TRBJ1-1	TRBV29-1	-	CSVEGGGGRGTEAFF	TGCAGCGTTGAAGGGGGGGGAGGGAGGGGCACTGAAGCTTTCTTT
TRBD1	TRBJ1-2	TRBV19	-	CASSLGQTYYGYTF	TGTGCCAGTAGTTTGGGACAGACTTACTATGGCTACACCTTC
TRBD1	TRBJ1-3	TRBV6-6	-	CASSSGQGIGNTIYF	TGTGCCAGCAGTTCGGGACAGGGGATAGGAAACACCATATATTTT
-	TRBJ2-2	TRBV30	-	CAWSRGLNTGELFF	TGTGCCTGGAGTCGAGGGCTGAACACCGGGGAGCTGTTTTTT
-	TRBJ1-2	TRBV5-1	-	CASSSWDKANYGYTF	TGCGCCAGCAGCTCCTGGGACAAAGCTAACTATGGCTACACCTTC
TRBD1	TRBJ2-3	TRBV27	-	CASSLDRGRVDTQYF	TGTGCCAGCAGTTTGGACAGGGGGCGGGTAGATACGCAGTATTTT
TRBD1	TRBJ1-3	TRBV5-1	-	CASSLGGTDSGNTIYF	TGCGCCAGCAGCTTGGGAGGGACAGACTCTGGAAACACCATATATTTT
-	TRBJ1-3	TRBV9	-	CASSVGGSSGNTIYF	TGTGCCAGCAGCGTAGGTGGCAGCTCTGGAAACACCATATATTTT
-	TRBJ2-7	TRBV29-1	-	CSVSGTREQYF	TGCAGCGTTTCAGGTACCCGCGAGCAGTACTTC
TRBD2	TRBJ2-7	TRBV6-5	-	CASSSRLAGGYEQYF	TGTGCCAGCAGCAGTCGACTAGCGGGGGGGTACGAGCAGTACTTC
TRBD2	TRBJ2-1	TRBV18	-	CASSPASGSQTEQFF	TGTGCCAGCTCACCTGCTAGCGGGAGCCAGACTGAGCAGTTCTTC
TRBD1	TRBJ1-2	TRBV5-1	few	CASSKGQGEGYTF	TGCGCCAGCAGCAAGGGACAGGGTGAAGGCTACACCTTC
-	TRBJ1-6	TRBV7-9	once	CASSYLQSGSLHF	TGTGCCAGCAGCTACCTACAGAGTGGGTCCCTCCACTTT
TRBD1	TRBJ1-3	TRBV25-1	-	CASTDRVRGNTIYF	TGTGCCAGCACCGACAGGGTGAGAGGAAACACCATATATTTT
-	TRBJ1-1	TRBV7-8	-	CASSRRETEAFF	TGTGCCAGCAGCAGAAGGGAGACTGAAGCTTTCTTT
-	TRBJ1-1	TRBV7-9	-	CASSLEGHMNTEAFF	TGTGCCAGCAGCTTAGAGGGACACATGAACACTGAAGCTTTCTTT
-	TRBJ2-1	TRBV5-4	-	CASSLRRASYNEQFF	TGTGCCAGCAGCTTGAGGAGGGCCTCCTACAATGAGCAGTTCTTC
TRBD1	TRBJ2-6	TRBV10-3	-	CAISESTGEIFSGANVLTF	TGTGCCATCAGTGAGTCGACAGGGGAGATTTTCTCTGGGGCCAACGTCCTGACTTTC